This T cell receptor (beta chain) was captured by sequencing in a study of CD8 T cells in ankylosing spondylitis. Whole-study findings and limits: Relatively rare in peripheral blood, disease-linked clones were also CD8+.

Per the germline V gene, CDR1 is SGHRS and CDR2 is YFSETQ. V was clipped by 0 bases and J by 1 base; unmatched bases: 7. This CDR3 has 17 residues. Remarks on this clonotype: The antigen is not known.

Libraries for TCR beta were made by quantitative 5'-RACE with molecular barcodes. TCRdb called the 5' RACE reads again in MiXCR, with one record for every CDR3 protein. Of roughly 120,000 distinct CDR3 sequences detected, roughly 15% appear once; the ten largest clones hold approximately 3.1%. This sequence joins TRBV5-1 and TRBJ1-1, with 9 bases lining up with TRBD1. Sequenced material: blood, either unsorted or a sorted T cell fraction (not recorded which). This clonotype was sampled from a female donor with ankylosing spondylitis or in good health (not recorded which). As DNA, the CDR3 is TGCGCCAGCAGCTTGGGGAATCCGGGACAGGGGAACACTGAAGCTTTCTTT. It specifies CASSLGNPGQGNTEAFF.